This is a list of T cell receptor beta chains from one sample in a study of OX40 agonist ivuxolimab in advanced cancers. Repertoires were generated with immunoSEQ multiplex PCR, while TCRdb's copy carries only in-frame clones and drops some. In the table there are 130,000 or so clones, less than 95% of which are singletons. Specimen: CD4+ or CD8+ T cells sorted from blood, collected in a trial of the OX40 agonist ivuxolimab. These receptors originate from an adult with an advanced solid tumor such as melanoma, head and neck, liver or kidney cancer. CDR3s include the opening cysteine and the closing phenylalanine or tryptophan. Fields, in order: clone size, V gene, D gene, J gene, CDR3 protein, CDR3 DNA. The D gene is left open where the match is weak. Not all rows give a size; the values are once, few, many and, for expanded clones, a class.

size: .; V: TRBV13; D: .; J: TRBJ2-5; CDR3: CASSLGRWDTGETQYF; DNA: TGTGCCAGCAGCTTAGGCCGCTGGGACACAGGAGAGACCCAGTACTTC
size: .; V: TRBV11-3; D: TRBD2; J: TRBJ2-3; CDR3: CASSLNLLAGGGAADTQYF; DNA: TGTGCCAGCAGCCTCAACCTACTAGCGGGAGGAGGGGCGGCAGATACGCAGTATTTT
size: .; V: TRBV5-6; D: TRBD1; J: TRBJ2-4; CDR3: CASSNNRGAQNIQYF; DNA: TGTGCCAGCAGCAATAACAGGGGGGCCCAAAACATTCAGTACTTC
size: .; V: TRBV5-1; D: .; J: TRBJ1-1; CDR3: CASSFFESGNTEAFF; DNA: TGCGCCAGCAGCTTTTTTGAGAGTGGGAACACTGAAGCTTTCTTT
size: .; V: TRBV6-6; D: .; J: TRBJ1-1; CDR3: CASTPGFTEAFF; DNA: TGTGCCAGCACCCCGGGGTTCACTGAAGCTTTCTTT
size: .; V: TRBV4-1; D: .; J: TRBJ1-1; CDR3: CASSQGRGKTEAFF; DNA: TGCGCCAGCAGCCAGGGGAGGGGAAAAACTGAAGCTTTCTTT
size: .; V: TRBV7-7; D: .; J: TRBJ2-3; CDR3: CASSPSTGNTDTQYF; DNA: TGTGCTAGCAGCCCGTCGACAGGAAACACAGATACGCAGTATTTT
size: .; V: TRBV15; D: .; J: TRBJ1-2; CDR3: CATSRGGASRVDSGYTF; DNA: TGTGCCACCAGCAGAGGAGGCGCCTCCAGGGTGGATAGTGGCTACACCTTC
size: few; V: TRBV10-3; D: .; J: TRBJ1-1; CDR3: CAVRGGMNTEAFF; DNA: TGTGCCGTTCGAGGGGGAATGAACACTGAAGCTTTCTTT
size: .; V: TRBV5-1; D: .; J: TRBJ2-1; CDR3: CASSLESRVSTSEQFF; DNA: TGCGCCAGCAGCTTGGAATCGAGGGTCTCAACCAGTGAGCAGTTCTTC
size: .; V: TRBV7-6; D: .; J: TRBJ2-2; CDR3: CASSLAGGNTGELFF; DNA: TGTGCCAGCAGCTTAGCGGGGGGAAACACCGGGGAGCTGTTTTTT
size: .; V: TRBV9; D: .; J: TRBJ1-1; CDR3: CASSVPPGGVTEAFF; DNA: TGTGCCAGCAGCGTCCCCCCAGGAGGGGTAACTGAAGCTTTCTTT
size: .; V: TRBV7-9; D: .; J: TRBJ2-7; CDR3: CASSNNKGGRSGQYF; DNA: TGTGCCAGCAGCAACAATAAAGGGGGGCGCTCGGGGCAGTACTTC
size: .; V: TRBV12-2; D: .; J: TRBJ1-4; CDR3: CASRYLRQEENEKLFF; DNA: TGTGCAAGTCGCTACCTACGACAGGAAGAGAATGAAAAACTGTTTTTT
size: .; V: TRBV28; D: .; J: TRBJ2-3; CDR3: CASSSTRTDTQYF; DNA: TGTGCCAGCAGTTCCACTAGAACGGATACGCAGTATTTT
size: .; V: TRBV7-8; D: .; J: TRBJ2-1; CDR3: CASSFRVVPESYNEQFF; DNA: TGTGCCAGCAGCTTTAGGGTTGTCCCCGAATCCTACAATGAGCAGTTCTTC
size: .; V: TRBV19; D: TRBD2; J: TRBJ2-3; CDR3: CASSMSGDTDTQYF; DNA: TGTGCCAGTAGTATGAGCGGGGACACAGATACGCAGTATTTT
size: .; V: TRBV19; D: .; J: TRBJ2-5; CDR3: CASSIAEERAQYF; DNA: TGTGCCAGTAGTATAGCGGAGGAGCGGGCCCAGTACTTC
size: .; V: TRBV5-8; D: .; J: TRBJ2-7; CDR3: CASSPAGMSSYEQYF; DNA: TGTGCCAGCAGCCCTGCGGGAATGAGCTCCTACGAGCAGTACTTC
size: .; V: TRBV7-9; D: .; J: TRBJ2-5; CDR3: CASSLEGLGDGQYF; DNA: TGTGCCAGCAGCTTAGAAGGTCTGGGGGATGGCCAGTACTTC
size: .; V: TRBV6-5; D: .; J: TRBJ1-2; CDR3: CASSYEQNPRGGYTF; DNA: TGTGCCAGCAGTTACGAGCAAAACCCACGGGGAGGCTACACCTTC
size: .; V: TRBV19; D: TRBD1; J: TRBJ2-7; CDR3: CASSPRRTGFYEQYF; DNA: TGTGCCAGTAGTCCTCGGAGGACAGGGTTTTACGAGCAGTACTTC
size: .; V: TRBV9; D: .; J: TRBJ1-1; CDR3: CASSVQGTRTEAFF; DNA: TGTGCCAGCAGCGTACAGGGAACCCGCACTGAAGCTTTCTTT
size: .; V: TRBV7-5; D: .; J: TRBJ2-7; CDR3: CARSPTPQGDDYEQYF; DNA: TGTGCCAGAAGCCCGACCCCGCAGGGTGATGACTACGAGCAGTACTTC
size: .; V: TRBV7-6; D: .; J: TRBJ1-1; CDR3: CASSSRLNTEAFF; DNA: TGTGCCAGCAGCTCCCGACTGAACACTGAAGCTTTCTTT
size: .; V: TRBV5-6; D: TRBD1; J: TRBJ2-7; CDR3: CASSFGQGGGYEQYF; DNA: TGTGCCAGCAGCTTCGGTCAAGGGGGCGGGTACGAGCAGTACTTC